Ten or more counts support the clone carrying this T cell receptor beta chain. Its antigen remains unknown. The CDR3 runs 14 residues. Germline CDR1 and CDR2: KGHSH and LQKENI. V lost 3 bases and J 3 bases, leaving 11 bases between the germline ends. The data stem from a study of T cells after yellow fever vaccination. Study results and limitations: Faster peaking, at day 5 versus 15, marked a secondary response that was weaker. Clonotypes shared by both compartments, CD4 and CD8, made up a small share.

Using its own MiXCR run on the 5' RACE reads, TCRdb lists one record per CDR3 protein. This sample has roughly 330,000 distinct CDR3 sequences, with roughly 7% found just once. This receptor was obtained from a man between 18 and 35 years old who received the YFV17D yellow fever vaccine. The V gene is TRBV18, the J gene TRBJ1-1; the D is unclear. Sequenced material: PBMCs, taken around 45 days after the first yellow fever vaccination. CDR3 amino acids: CASSPSELDTEAFF. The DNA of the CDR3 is TGTGCCAGCTCACCCTCCGAATTGGACACTGAAGCTTTCTTT.